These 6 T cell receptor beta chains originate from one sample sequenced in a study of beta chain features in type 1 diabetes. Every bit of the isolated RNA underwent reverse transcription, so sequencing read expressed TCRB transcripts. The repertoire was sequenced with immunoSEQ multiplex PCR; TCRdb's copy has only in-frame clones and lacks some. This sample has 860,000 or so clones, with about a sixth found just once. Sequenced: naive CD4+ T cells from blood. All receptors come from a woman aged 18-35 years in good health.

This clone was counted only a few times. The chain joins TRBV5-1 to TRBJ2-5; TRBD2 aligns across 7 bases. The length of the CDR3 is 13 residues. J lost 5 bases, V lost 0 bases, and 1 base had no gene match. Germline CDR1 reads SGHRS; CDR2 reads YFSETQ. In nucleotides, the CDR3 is TGCGCCAGCAGCTTGGCGCGGGAGGAGACCCAGTACTTC. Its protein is CASSLAREETQYF.

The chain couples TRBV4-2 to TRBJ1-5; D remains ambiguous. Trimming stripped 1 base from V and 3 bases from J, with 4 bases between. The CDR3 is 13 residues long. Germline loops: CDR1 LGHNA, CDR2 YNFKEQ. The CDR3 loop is CASSQVDNQPQHF. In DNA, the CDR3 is TGTGCCAGCAGCCAAGTAGACAATCAGCCCCAGCATTTT.

The CDR3 loop is CASSQGLGGQPQHF. DNA of the CDR3: TGCGCCAGCAGCCAAGGGTTAGGGGGTCAGCCCCAGCATTTT. J is TRBJ1-5 and V is TRBV4-3; tentatively, D is TRBD1 (6 bases). The CDR3 contains 14 residues. V was clipped by 1 base and J by 6 bases, with 10 bases between them. CDR1 and CDR2 (germline): LGHNA, YSLEER.

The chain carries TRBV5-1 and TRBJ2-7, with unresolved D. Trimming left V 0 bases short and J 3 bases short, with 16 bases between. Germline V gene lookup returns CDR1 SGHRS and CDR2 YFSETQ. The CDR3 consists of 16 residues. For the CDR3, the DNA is TGCGCCAGCAGCTTGGCCTGGGTAGCTCTCGGCTACGAGCAGTACTTC. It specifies CASSLAWVALGYEQYF.

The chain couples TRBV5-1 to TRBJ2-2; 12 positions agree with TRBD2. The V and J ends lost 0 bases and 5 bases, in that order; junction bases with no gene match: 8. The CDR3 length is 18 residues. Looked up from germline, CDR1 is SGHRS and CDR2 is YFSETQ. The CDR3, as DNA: TGCGCCAGCAGCTTGGTCTCCCCCGGGACTAGCGGGACCGGGGAGCTGTTTTTT. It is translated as CASSLVSPGTSGTGELFF.

The CDR3 sequence: CASSVTHRGSNEKLFF. The CDR3 bases are TGTGCCAGCAGCGTAACCCACAGGGGATCTAATGAAAAACTGTTTTTT. This chain joins TRBV7-9 and TRBJ1-4; 7 bases agree with TRBD1. The germline CDR1 and CDR2 sequences are SEHNR and FQNEAQ (reference sequence). The CDR3 length is 16 residues. With V trimmed by 5 bases and J by 3 bases, 9 bases remained unmatched.